The source of this T cell receptor (beta chain) is a study of human T cells and chemical hapten exposure. Whole blood, unfractionated, served as the material for total RNA extraction. General study points: TCRs whose frequency exceeded 1 in 1000 remained the same following DPC sensitization.

The V gene's germline CDR1 is LGHDT and CDR2 YNNKEL (reference sequence). The CDR3 is 13 amino acids. V gave up 5 bases and J gave up 2 bases, with 8 bases separating them. This clonotype has a handful of counts. The antigen is unknown. The library labeled individual cDNA molecules by adding unique molecular identifiers to them. From the 5' RACE reads, TCRdb called clonotypes with MiXCR, one entry per CDR3 protein. Of 100,000 to 120,000 distinct CDR3 sequences listed, roughly a fifth are singletons. The source of this sequence is a human donor in good health. This chain links TRBV3-1 with TRBJ2-3; possibly TRBD1 or TRBD2 for D (5 bases each). CDR3 coding DNA: TGTGCCAGCAGCGAGGGGAACACAGATACGCAGTATTTT. It translates to CASSEGNTDTQYF.